A single sample gave rise to the 31 T cell receptor beta chains below, sequenced in a study of cytomegalovirus exposure and HLA in healthy donors (dated by TCRdb to about 2017). Libraries were prepared through the immunoSEQ multiplex PCR assay. The multiplex PCR relied on a mix of 60 forward primers for TCR Vbeta segments and 13 reverse primers for TCR Jbeta segments. The immuneACCESS repertoire file appears here via TCRdb, limited to in-frame rearrangements. These files lack a portion of the clones; in checked studies, under half of the deficit traces to unresolved V genes, and the cause of the others is not known. The table for this sample lists roughly 120,000 clones; 70% to 80% of them were counted only once. The ten most abundant clones make up 11% of the sample. The sample taken for sequencing was PBMCs. The receptor source for this set is a woman between 45 and 60 years old in good health and CMV-seropositive.

V is TRBV7-6 and J is TRBJ2-5; 14 bases align to TRBD2. The germline V gene has CDR1 SGHVS and CDR2 FNYEAQ. Trimming took 3 bases from V and 4 from J; bases not matched to a gene: 7. This CDR3 is built from 17 residues. The CDR3 sequence is CASSFGLAGGVGETQYF. The CDR3, as DNA: TGTGCCAGCAGCTTCGGACTAGCGGGGGGTGTTGGAGAGACCCAGTACTTC.

The V call is TRBV5-1, the J call TRBJ1-5; 9 nucleotides line up with TRBD1. This CDR3 comprises 18 residues. V gave up 4 bases and J gave up 2 bases; unmatched junction bases: 13. Germline loops: CDR1 SGHRS, CDR2 YFSETQ. The CDR3 region has the DNA TGCGCCAGCAGCCATCAAATACGACAGGGGGAAGGCAATCAGCCCCAGCATTTT. Amino acid sequence: CASSHQIRQGEGNQPQHF.

This clone was detected only a few times. The CDR3 nucleotides read TGTGCCACCAGCAGAGATTGGGGGGATCAGCCCCAGCATTTT. Residues: CATSRDWGDQPQHF. The V gene is TRBV15, the J gene TRBJ1-5; possible D gene TRBD1, 5 bases. Between the trimmed V and J ends, which lost 0 bases and 5 bases, there was a span of 8 bases. Germline-derived CDR1 and CDR2 are LNHNV and YYDKDF (reference sequence). CDR3 length: 14 residues.

The V and J genes are TRBV7-2 and TRBJ2-1, with 8 nucleotides matching TRBD2. J lost 5 bases, V lost 8 bases, and 8 bases had no gene match. The CDR3 covers 14 residues. In germline, CDR1 is SGHTA, CDR2 FQGNSA. In DNA, the CDR3 is TGTGCCAGCCGGAGCGGGAGTGGCCACAATGAGCAGTTCTTC. It codes for CASRSGSGHNEQFF.

This clone was counted between two and nine times. V gene TRBV4-3 combines with J gene TRBJ2-3; 8 nucleotides line up with TRBD2. The V gene's germline CDR1 is LGHNA and CDR2 YSLEER. Germline trimming cut 7 bases from V and 4 bases from J; bases unmatched to any gene: 22. This CDR3 is built from 19 residues. DNA of the CDR3: TGCGCCAGCATGTTTGCCCATGGAAGCGGGAGCGGGAGCGCAGATACGCAGTATTTT. Amino acid sequence: CASMFAHGSGSGSADTQYF.

Of note for this clone: Other DNA sequences in this specimen translate into the identical CDR3. The chain carries TRBV20-1 and TRBJ1-2; D possibly corresponds to TRBD1 (6 bases). The CDR3 consists of 10 residues. Germline CDR1 reads DFQATT; CDR2 reads SNEGSKA (reference sequence). With 5 bases removed from V and 6 bases from J, the gap between germline ends came to 7 bases. In DNA, the CDR3 is TGCAGTGCTTACAGGGATGGCTACACCTTC. This sequence encodes CSAYRDGYTF.

J is TRBJ1-1 and V is TRBV5-1; D gene unclear. Germline-derived CDR1 and CDR2 are SGHRS and YFSETQ. The V end was cut by 4 bases, the J end by 1 base, with 11 bases between. The CDR3 runs 14 residues. CDR3 region: CASSPTLGNTEAFF. DNA for the CDR3: TGCGCCAGCAGCCCGACTCTGGGGAACACTGAAGCTTTCTTT.

A remark on this clone: In the same sample, other DNA sequences code for this CDR3. The chain has TRBV5-4 and TRBJ1-1, with TRBD1 as a possible D gene (5 bases). With 3 bases removed from V and 1 base from J, the gap between germline ends came to 19 bases. Germline loops: CDR1 SGHNT, CDR2 YYREEE (reference sequence). CDR3 length: 17 residues. The CDR3 nucleotides are TGTGCCAGCAGCTCGGACATTAGTCCTGTGCAGAACACTGAAGCTTTCTTT. This codes for CASSSDISPVQNTEAFF.

This chain connects TRBV4-1 to TRBJ1-2; 7 nucleotides agree with TRBD1. Germline CDR1 and CDR2: MGHRA and YSYEKL. The trim removed 7 bases at V and 3 bases at J, leaving 14 bases unmatched. The CDR3 runs 16 residues. CDR3 amino acids: CASNWGIDRADYGYTF. DNA for the CDR3: TGCGCCAGCAATTGGGGGATAGACAGGGCTGACTATGGCTACACCTTC.

The rearrangement joins TRBV5-6 to TRBJ2-7; 10 bases fit TRBD1. J lost 2 bases, V lost 4 bases, and 3 bases had no gene match. The CDR3 consists of 14 residues. Germline V gene sequence: CDR1 SGHDT, CDR2 YYEEEE. This chain's CDR3 is CASSLGQGPYEQYF. In DNA, the CDR3 is TGTGCCAGCAGCCTGGGACAGGGGCCCTACGAGCAGTACTTC.

The V and J genes are TRBV27 and TRBJ2-1, with 9 bases lining up with TRBD1. Per the germline V gene, CDR1 is MNHEY and CDR2 is SMNVEV (reference sequence). This CDR3 is 15 amino acids long. The ends lost 6 bases at V and 1 base at J; junction bases unmatched: 4. CDR3 sequence reads: CASRGGQGSYNEQFF. CDR3 coding DNA: TGTGCCAGCAGGGGGGGACAGGGTTCCTACAATGAGCAGTTCTTC.

The chain joins TRBV2 to TRBJ1-4, with 7 bases lining up with TRBD1. The CDR3 has 12 residues. Germline V gives CDR1 SNHLY, CDR2 FYNNEI. V was clipped by 10 bases and J by 5 bases; unmatched bases: 4. The CDR3 DNA follows: TGTGCCACGAGACAGGGAAATGAAAAACTGTTTTTT. As protein: CATRQGNEKLFF. Supplemented by reference TRBV2 and TRBJ1-4, the full variable domain reads EPEVTQTPSHQVTQMGQEVILRCVPISNHLYFYWYRQILGQKVEFLVSFYNNEISEKSEIFDDQFSVERPDGSNFTLKIRSTKLEDSAMYFCATRQGNEKLFFGSGTQLSVL.

The chain combines TRBV4-3 with TRBJ1-6, with D possibly TRBD1 on 6 matching bases. V lost 0 bases, J lost 10 bases, and 13 bases lay in between. CDR1 and CDR2 from the germline V gene are LGHNA and YSLEER. The CDR3 contains 15 residues. CDR3: CASSQENREGSPLHF. The DNA of the CDR3 is TGCGCCAGCAGCCAAGAGAACAGGGAAGGATCACCCCTCCACTTT.

V and J are TRBV29-1 and TRBJ2-1; 7 positions match TRBD1. Germline loops: CDR1 SQVTM, CDR2 ANQGSEA. V lost 3 bases, J lost 11 bases, and 13 bases stayed unmatched. The CDR3 loop spans 14 amino acids. CDR3 sequence: CSVERHGDSGKQFF. CDR3 nucleotide sequence: TGCAGCGTTGAGAGACACGGGGACAGCGGCAAGCAGTTCTTC.

Regarding this clone: The CDR3 does not close with the conserved phenylalanine or tryptophan, likely indicating a read error. V and J are TRBV5-4 and TRBJ1-4; a weak D match, TRBD1 (6 bases). This CDR3 region has 13 residues. CDR1 SGHNT and CDR2 YYREEE come from the germline V gene (reference sequence). Trimming removed 1 base at V and 8 bases at J, with 9 bases between. The CDR3 spells CASSLQGREKLFL. The CDR3 nucleotides are TGTGCCAGCAGCTTGCAGGGGAGAGAAAAACTGTTTCTT.

This clone turned up a few times. The chain combines TRBV5-1 with TRBJ2-5; 7 bases map to TRBD2. The germline V gene encodes CDR1 SGHRS and CDR2 YFSETQ. V lost 0 bases and J lost 1; bases outside the gene matches: 6. This CDR3 has 16 residues. The CDR3 here is CASSLAAGGGQETQYF. CDR3 nucleotides: TGCGCCAGCAGCTTGGCCGCGGGCGGGGGCCAAGAGACCCAGTACTTC.

The chain is built from TRBV4-2 and TRBJ1-1, with 9 bases aligning to TRBD1. The CDR3 length is 17 residues. V was clipped by 0 bases and J by 6 bases; unmatched bases: 11. CDR1 LGHNA and CDR2 YNFKEQ come from the germline V gene. CDR3: CASSQEGVGDRAAEAFF. The DNA of the CDR3 is TGTGCCAGCAGCCAAGAGGGGGTAGGGGACAGGGCCGCTGAAGCTTTCTTT.

The chain combines TRBV7-2 with TRBJ2-1; D is perhaps TRBD1 (5 bases). This CDR3 has 15 residues. Between the trimmed V and J ends, which lost 5 bases and 5 bases, there was a span of 16 bases. Looked up from germline, CDR1 is SGHTA and CDR2 is FQGNSA. This CDR3 reads CASSPDRAFDNEQFF. CDR3 DNA: TGTGCCAGCAGCCCAGACAGAGCCTTTGACAATGAGCAGTTCTTC. Together with reference TRBV7-2 and TRBJ2-1, the CDR3 gives the full variable domain: GAGVSQSPSNKVTEKGKDVELRCDPISGHTALYWYRQSLGQGLEFLIYFQGNSAPDKSGLPSDRFSAERTGGSVSTLTIQRTQQEDSAVYLCASSPDRAFDNEQFFGPGTRLTVL.

The chain links TRBV30 to TRBJ1-1; D is unresolved. Germline V gene lookup returns CDR1 GTSNPN and CDR2 SVGIG (reference sequence). Trimming pared 3 bases from V and 8 bases from J, leaving 13 bases between. The CDR3 length is 12 residues. This CDR3 is CAWRRREAEAFF. The CDR3 nucleotides are TGTGCCTGGAGACGGCGTGAGGCCGAAGCTTTCTTT.

This clone was detected only once. The V gene is TRBV7-2, the J gene TRBJ1-2; possibly TRBD1 for D (6 bases). V was cut by 2 bases and J by 3 bases, with 10 bases left in between. This CDR3 is built from 14 residues. Per the germline V gene, CDR1 is SGHTA and CDR2 is FQGNSA. The CDR3 DNA follows: TGTGCCAGCAGCTTACTGGACAGTTACTATGGCTACACCTTC. As protein: CASSLLDSYYGYTF.

The rearrangement links TRBV6-1 to TRBJ1-5, with TRBD1 as a possible D gene (5 bases). Germline-derived CDR1 and CDR2 are MNHNS and SASEGT. Between the trimmed V and J ends, which lost 4 bases and 0 bases, there was a span of 7 bases. This CDR3 has 14 amino acids. CDR3 amino acids: CASSGQGSNQPQHF. The CDR3 DNA sequence: TGTGCCAGCAGTGGTCAGGGTAGCAATCAGCCCCAGCATTTT.

The chain combines TRBV27 with TRBJ2-5, with TRBD1 matching 7 bases. V lost 5 bases and J lost 5; bases outside the gene matches: 14. Germline assignment: CDR1 MNHEY and CDR2 SMNVEV (reference sequence). The length of the CDR3 is 16 residues. CDR3 amino acids: CASSRDSRLLGETQYF. CDR3 nucleotides: TGTGCCAGCAGTCGGGACAGCCGGCTCCTCGGGGAGACCCAGTACTTC.

The J gene is TRBJ2-7, the V gene TRBV4-3, with D maybe TRBD1 (5 bases). V lost 0 bases to trimming and J lost 5 bases, with 14 bases between them. The V gene's germline CDR1 is LGHNA and CDR2 YSLEER. CDR3 length: 15 amino acids. The CDR3 bases are TGCGCCAGCAGCCAAGATAGAGAAGGCAGGGACGAGCAGTACTTC. As protein: CASSQDREGRDEQYF.

CDR3 region: CAWAGQGNSPLHF. The CDR3 bases are TGTGCCTGGGCGGGACAGGGTAATTCACCCCTCCACTTT. The chain has TRBV30 and TRBJ1-6; 9 bases agree with TRBD1. The CDR3 contains 13 residues. Trimming removed 5 bases from V and 6 bases from J; junction bases left unmatched: 2. Germline CDR1 reads GTSNPN; CDR2 reads SVGIG (reference sequence).

CDR3 loop: CASRIQGYEQYF. CDR3 bases: TGTGCCAGCAGAATACAGGGGTACGAGCAGTACTTC. The genes are TRBV2 and TRBJ2-7; 7 bases are a match to TRBD1. CDR1 is SNHLY, CDR2 FYNNEI, per germline. V trimming: 6 bases; J trimming: 4 bases; junction bases outside the gene matches: 3. This CDR3 is built from 12 residues.

This clone was seen a single time. The gene calls are TRBV6-5 and TRBJ2-3, with D possibly being TRBD1 (5 bases). Germline CDR1 and CDR2: MNHEY and SVGAGI. V dropped 10 bases and J dropped 9 bases, with 17 bases sitting between them. This CDR3 is 12 amino acids long. The CDR3 sequence is CATVDSSQTQYF. Here the CDR3 DNA reads TGTGCCACCGTCGACAGCTCGCAGACGCAGTATTTT.

The chain has TRBV9 and TRBJ1-1; 10 positions match TRBD1. CDR1 and CDR2 from the germline V gene are SGDLS and YYNGEE. This CDR3 is built from 15 residues. J lost 3 bases, V lost 3 bases, and 5 bases had no gene match. CDR3 region: CASSETGTGDTEAFF. The CDR3 DNA follows: TGTGCCAGCAGCGAAACTGGGACAGGGGACACTGAAGCTTTCTTT.

The genes are TRBV9 and TRBJ2-5; D ambiguous. The CDR3 extends over 17 amino acids. Germline V lookup: CDR1 SGDLS, CDR2 YYNGEE. Between the trimmed V and J ends, which lost 0 bases and 1 base, there was a span of 16 bases. The CDR3 loop reads CASSVDPTKPGQETQYF. CDR3 bases: TGTGCCAGCAGCGTAGATCCCACCAAGCCTGGCCAAGAGACCCAGTACTTC. The variable domain in full, completed from reference TRBV9 and TRBJ2-5, reads DSGVTQTPKHLITATGQRVTLRCSPRSGDLSVYWYQQSLDQGLQFLIQYYNGEERAKGNILERFSAQQFPDLHSELNLSSLELGDSALYFCASSVDPTKPGQETQYFGPGTRLLVL.

The rearrangement joins TRBV11-2 to TRBJ1-4, with D uncertain. CDR1 and CDR2 from the germline V gene are SGHAT and FQNNGV. The CDR3 totals 14 residues. The V end lost 2 bases, the J end lost 6 bases, and 10 bases lay between the germline ends. The CDR3 here is CASSLFRQDEKLFF. DNA for the CDR3: TGTGCCAGCAGCTTATTCAGGCAGGATGAAAAACTGTTTTTT.

The chain links TRBV19 to TRBJ2-7; 9 positions match TRBD1. The CDR3 spans 13 residues. The trim removed 7 bases at V and 5 bases at J, leaving 6 bases unmatched. Germline CDR1 is LNHDA and CDR2 is SQIVND (reference sequence). The CDR3 nucleotides are TGTGCCAGTACCCCCGGGACAGGGAACGAGCAGTACTTC. Protein product: CASTPGTGNEQYF.

V is TRBV7-9 and J is TRBJ2-1; 9 positions match TRBD1. V lost 3 bases to trimming and J lost 2 bases; unmatched junction nucleotides: 11. Germline V gives CDR1 SEHNR, CDR2 FQNEAQ (reference sequence). There are 18 residues in the CDR3. CDR3 protein: CASSFRDRETTAYNEQFF. CDR3 bases: TGTGCCAGCAGCTTCCGGGACAGGGAAACTACCGCCTACAATGAGCAGTTCTTC.